The 28 T cell receptor beta chains listed next were all sequenced from one sample in a study of vaccination effects on CD4 cells after COVID-19. Repertoires were generated with immunoSEQ multiplex PCR, while TCRdb's copy carries only in-frame clones and drops some. The sample records tens of thousands of clones, around 69% being singletons. Their specific antigens are unknown. Expansion with viral peptide pools was applied to antigen-specific CD4+ T cells by the ViraFEST assay prior to sequencing. Isolation of CD4+ T cells took place after ten to eleven days of culture. Documented for the person is a PCR-confirmed SARS-CoV-2 infection occurring between March and December 2020. The input for sequencing was CD4+ T cells from PBMCs cultured with HCoV-NL63 spike peptides, taken before COVID-19 vaccination. The receptors derive from a human donor who had a prior SARS-CoV-2 infection.

The V call is TRBV25-1, the J call TRBJ2-7, with 10 bases aligning to TRBD1. V was pared by 6 bases and J by 3 bases, with 5 bases of the junction left unmatched. Germline CDR1 and CDR2: MGHDK and SYGVNS. This CDR3 region has 14 residues. The CDR3 spells CASRRGQGNYEQYF. The CDR3 DNA reads TGTGCCAGCAGGAGGGGACAGGGGAACTACGAGCAGTACTTC.

The J gene is TRBJ2-4, the V gene TRBV20-1; 10 positions agree with TRBD1. The CDR3 covers 14 residues. After removal of 3 bases from V and 11 bases from J, the junction contained 10 bases not matched to a gene. CDR1 is DFQATT and CDR2 is SNEGSKA in the germline V gene (reference sequence). CDR3 amino acids: CSASEGQGTHVQYF. CDR3 DNA sequence: TGCAGTGCTAGTGAGGGACAGGGGACCCATGTTCAGTACTTC.

V is TRBV6-4 and J is TRBJ2-3; tentatively, D is TRBD2 (6 bases). The CDR3 runs to 16 residues. From germline, CDR1 is MRHNA and CDR2 SNTAGT. V lost 1 base and J 1 base, leaving 12 bases between the germline ends. The CDR3 bases are TGTGCCAGCAGTGACTTACGGGAGCGGCGCACAGATACGCAGTATTTT. Its protein is CASSDLRERRTDTQYF.

The J gene is TRBJ2-7, the V gene TRBV5-1; TRBD1 aligns across 7 bases. With V trimmed by 0 bases and J by 5 bases, 8 bases remained unmatched. The CDR3 length is 15 residues. Germline CDR1 is SGHRS and CDR2 is YFSETQ. DNA of the CDR3: TGCGCCAGCAGCTTGGTGGGCAGGGGGAATGACGAGCAGTACTTC. It codes for CASSLVGRGNDEQYF.

The J gene is TRBJ1-1, the V gene TRBV6-5; the D is unclear. CDR1 and CDR2 from the germline V gene are MNHEY and SVGAGI. V dropped 6 bases and J dropped 6 bases, with 14 bases sitting between them. CDR3 length: 13 residues. The CDR3 DNA reads as TGTGCCAGCAGAGCCGTGTTTGTCGCTGAAGCTTTCTTT. It is translated as CASRAVFVAEAFF.

The chain couples TRBV25-1 to TRBJ1-4, with D hard to call. The germline V gene has CDR1 MGHDK and CDR2 SYGVNS. The CDR3 is 14 amino acids. Trimming shortened V by 5 bases and J by 8 bases, and 15 bases separated the two germline ends. The CDR3: CASSRRDLEEKLFF. Written as DNA, the CDR3 is TGTGCCAGCAGTCGAAGAGATTTGGAAGAAAAACTGTTTTTT.

On this clone: The same CDR3 arises from other DNA sequences in this sample as well. The chain combines TRBV3-1 (or the pseudogene TRBV3-2) with TRBJ1-1; D perhaps matches TRBD1 (5 bases). The CDR3 contains 13 residues. Germline-derived CDR1 and CDR2 are LGHDT and YNNKEL (reference sequence). The V gene lost 3 bases and the J gene lost 4 bases, with 9 bases spanning the gap. Written as DNA, the CDR3 is TGTGCCAGCAGCCAGGGGGGGGGCACTGAAGCTTTCTTT. This translates into CASSQGGGTEAFF.

V and J are TRBV3-1 (or the pseudogene TRBV3-2) and TRBJ2-1, with 10 bases identical to TRBD2. V lost 2 bases, J lost 7 bases, and 5 bases stayed unmatched. The CDR3 is 15 residues long. CDR1 is LGHDT, CDR2 YNNKEL, per germline (reference sequence). The CDR3 is CASSQLAGAVNEQFF. Written as DNA, the CDR3 is TGTGCCAGCAGCCAACTAGCGGGGGCCGTGAATGAGCAGTTCTTC.

Only a few counts were recorded for this clone. The gene calls are TRBV19 and TRBJ2-2; the match to TRBD1 covers 9 bases. The J segment lost 3 bases and the V segment lost 6 bases, leaving 2 bases of the junction unmatched. Germline V gives CDR1 LNHDA, CDR2 SQIVND (reference sequence). The CDR3 extends over 14 amino acids. Here the CDR3 DNA reads TGTGCCAGTAGATGGGACAGGGACACCGGGGAGCTGTTTTTT. It is translated as CASRWDRDTGELFF.

The gene calls are TRBV6-4 and TRBJ2-3; tentative D call: TRBD1 (6 bases). From germline, CDR1 is MRHNA and CDR2 SNTAGT. Deletions cut 2 bases from V and 0 bases from J, with 12 bases between. CDR3 length: 16 residues. The CDR3 DNA is TGTGCCAGCAGTGACGTGGCGGACAGTAGCACAGATACGCAGTATTTT. This sequence encodes CASSDVADSSTDTQYF.

The rearrangement joins TRBV4-3 to TRBJ1-2; no definite D call. The V gene's germline CDR1 is LGHNA and CDR2 YSLEER. The CDR3 sequence is 15 residues long. The germline V and J ends were trimmed by 1 base and 1 base, with 10 bases remaining between them. CDR3 DNA sequence: TGCGCCAGCAGCCAAGTACACGGAGATAACTATGGCTACACCTTC. It is translated as CASSQVHGDNYGYTF.

In its sample, this clone was seen a few times. This chain uses TRBV6-4 with TRBJ2-3; perhaps TRBD1 as D (5 bases). V gave up 3 bases and J gave up 0 bases, with 13 bases separating them. Germline CDR1 MRHNA, CDR2 SNTAGT. The CDR3 runs to 16 residues. In DNA, the CDR3 is TGTGCCAGCAGTGAATGGGGCACTACCAGCACAGATACGCAGTATTTT. This sequence encodes CASSEWGTTSTDTQYF.

The V gene is TRBV7-2, the J gene TRBJ1-1; 8 bases line up with TRBD1. With 3 bases clipped from V and 11 bases from J, the junction kept 11 bases outside the gene matches. The V gene's germline CDR1 is SGHTA and CDR2 FQGNSA. The length of the CDR3 is 14 residues. The chain's CDR3 is CASSFQIRTGQAFF. CDR3 bases: TGTGCCAGCAGCTTCCAAATAAGGACAGGGCAGGCTTTCTTT.

The CDR3 loop is CASSDSSGANVLTF. For the CDR3, the DNA is TGTGCCAGCAGTGACAGTTCTGGGGCCAACGTCCTGACTTTC. The chain employs TRBV7-9 and TRBJ2-6, with a weak D call TRBD1 (5 bases). CDR1 is SEHNR, CDR2 FQNEAQ, per germline (reference sequence). The CDR3 has 14 amino acids. Trimming removed 6 bases at V and 1 base at J, with 7 bases between.

For the CDR3, the DNA is TGCGCCAGCAGCCAACTACAGGGGGGCGCGTCTAATGAAAAACTGTTTTTT. It codes for CASSQLQGGASNEKLFF. This chain joins TRBV4-1 and TRBJ1-4; 8 bases align to TRBD1. The CDR3 has 17 residues. With V trimmed by 2 bases and J by 3 bases, 8 bases remained unmatched. In germline, CDR1 is MGHRA, CDR2 YSYEKL.

The CDR3 is CASSVARTDYTEAFF. The CDR3 DNA follows: TGTGCCAGCAGCGTAGCCAGGACGGACTACACTGAAGCTTTCTTT. The rearrangement links TRBV9 to TRBJ1-1; D uncertain. This CDR3 is built from 15 residues. V was shortened by 0 bases and J by 3 bases, with 12 bases between the two germline ends. Germline V gene sequence: CDR1 SGDLS, CDR2 YYNGEE. Filled out from reference TRBV9 and TRBJ1-1, the complete variable domain reads DSGVTQTPKHLITATGQRVTLRCSPRSGDLSVYWYQQSLDQGLQFLIQYYNGEERAKGNILERFSAQQFPDLHSELNLSSLELGDSALYFCASSVARTDYTEAFFGQGTRLTVV.

The V and J genes are TRBV4-1 and TRBJ2-1; TRBD2 agrees at 9 bases. This CDR3 is built from 19 residues. V lost 3 bases, J lost 10 bases, and 22 bases stayed unmatched. From germline, CDR1 is MGHRA and CDR2 YSYEKL. The CDR3 DNA is TGCGCCAGCAGCCACCCCGGGCTAGCGGGGACCCCCGGGTTGGGCGAGCAGTTCTTC. It is translated as CASSHPGLAGTPGLGEQFF.

The DNA of the CDR3 is TGTGCCAGCAGAACAGGGGGCGCGGGACAGCCCCAGCATTTT. Protein sequence: CASRTGGAGQPQHF. This sequence joins TRBV28 and TRBJ1-5; TRBD1 matches 9 bases. Trimming at V came to 6 bases and at J to 7 bases, leaving 7 bases not matched to a gene. The germline V gene has CDR1 MDHEN and CDR2 SYDVKM. The CDR3 length is 14 residues.

V is TRBV2 and J is TRBJ1-3; possibly TRBD1 for D (6 bases). Germline CDR1 SNHLY, CDR2 FYNNEI. The CDR3 is 16 residues long. V was shortened by 4 bases and J by 0 bases, with 13 bases between the two germline ends. The CDR3 DNA reads TGTGCCAGCAGTGTGACAGGAAAAGCCTCTGGAAACACCATATATTTT. Protein product: CASSVTGKASGNTIYF.

The V gene is TRBV11-3, the J gene TRBJ2-3; D gene ambiguous. The length of the CDR3 is 14 residues. Germline CDR1 and CDR2: SGHNT and YENEEA. The germline V and J ends were trimmed by 3 bases and 1 base, with 8 bases remaining between them. The CDR3: CASSLTRGTDTQYF. For the CDR3, the DNA is TGTGCCAGCAGCTTGACCAGAGGCACAGATACGCAGTATTTT.

The chain recombines TRBV9 with TRBJ2-1; 8 nucleotides line up with TRBD2. The trim removed 3 bases at V and 5 bases at J, leaving 10 bases unmatched. The CDR3 is 16 amino acids. CDR1 and CDR2 from the germline V gene are SGDLS and YYNGEE. This CDR3 is CASSGRAGAGNNEQFF. DNA for the CDR3: TGTGCCAGCAGCGGAAGAGCGGGAGCGGGGAACAATGAGCAGTTCTTC. Combining the CDR3 with reference TRBV9 and TRBJ2-1 gives the whole variable domain DSGVTQTPKHLITATGQRVTLRCSPRSGDLSVYWYQQSLDQGLQFLIQYYNGEERAKGNILERFSAQQFPDLHSELNLSSLELGDSALYFCASSGRAGAGNNEQFFGPGTRLTVL.

The rearrangement links TRBV15 to TRBJ1-1; the D is unclear. CDR1 is LNHNV and CDR2 is YYDKDF in the germline V gene (reference sequence). The V end lost 0 bases, the J end lost 10 bases, and 18 bases lay between the germline ends. The length of the CDR3 is 15 residues. CDR3 residues: CATSRESGEGERAFF. DNA for the CDR3: TGTGCCACCAGCAGAGAGAGTGGGGAAGGTGAGAGAGCTTTCTTT. The entire variable domain, with the rest obtained from reference TRBV15 and TRBJ1-1, is as follows: DAMVIQNPRYQVTQFGKPVTLSCSQTLNHNVMYWYQQKSSQAPKLLFHYYDKDFNNEADTPDNFQSRRPNTSFCFLDIRSPGLGDTAMYLCATSRESGEGERAFFGQGTRLTVV.

The J gene is TRBJ1-1, the V gene TRBV29-1; no clear D gene. CDR1 is SQVTM and CDR2 is ANQGSEA in the germline V gene. CDR3 size: 12 residues. Trimming pared 3 bases from V and 4 bases from J, leaving 9 bases between. For the CDR3, the DNA is TGCAGCGTTGAGTCGGGGTCCACTGAAGCTTTCTTT. This codes for CSVESGSTEAFF.

This sequence joins TRBV2 and TRBJ2-1, with 12 bases aligning to TRBD2. V was clipped by 5 bases and J by 15 bases; unmatched bases: 5. Germline V gene sequence: CDR1 SNHLY, CDR2 FYNNEI. The CDR3 is made up of 12 amino acids. The CDR3 sequence: CASSTSGGPAFF. In nucleotides, the CDR3 is TGTGCCAGCAGTACTAGCGGGGGGCCGGCGTTCTTC.

The CDR3 DNA is TGTGCCAGCACCACCTCCGTTGGAAGTGGAAACACCATATATTTT. It yields the protein CASTTSVGSGNTIYF. V and J are TRBV28 and TRBJ1-3; D unresolved. V lost 7 bases to trimming and J lost 3 bases, with 16 bases between them. The CDR3 contains 15 residues. Germline CDR1 is MDHEN and CDR2 is SYDVKM. The complete variable domain, with remaining parts taken from reference TRBV28 and TRBJ1-3, reads DVKVTQSSRYLVKRTGEKVFLECVQDMDHENMFWYRQDPGLGLRLIYFSYDVKMKEKGDIPEGYSVSREKKERFSLILESASTNQTSMYLCASTTSVGSGNTIYFGEGSWLTVV.

The chain combines TRBV30 with TRBJ1-4; 7 bases align to TRBD1. CDR1 is GTSNPN, CDR2 SVGIG, per germline (reference sequence). The CDR3 has 14 residues. CDR3 protein: CAQARQGRVEKLFF. In DNA, the CDR3 is TGTGCGCAAGCAAGACAGGGACGGGTCGAAAAACTGTTTTTT.

This sequence joins TRBV6-5 and TRBJ2-1, with TRBD2 matching over 13 bases. The J segment lost 10 bases and the V segment lost 4 bases, leaving 7 bases of the junction unmatched. Germline CDR1 is MNHEY and CDR2 is SVGAGI. The CDR3 has 15 residues. Here the CDR3 DNA reads TGTGCCAGCAGTTGGACTAGCGGGAGTGTAGAAGAGCAGTTCTTC. As protein: CASSWTSGSVEEQFF.

The chain employs TRBV7-2 and TRBJ2-1; D might be TRBD2 (7 bases). Trimming cost V 0 bases and J 6 bases, with 12 bases left between them. Germline V lookup: CDR1 SGHTA, CDR2 FQGNSA. The CDR3 contains 15 residues. CDR3 sequence reads: CASSLAGGGLNEQFF. CDR3 bases: TGTGCCAGCAGCTTAGCGGGAGGGGGACTCAATGAGCAGTTCTTC.